What follows are 15 T cell receptor beta chains derived from one specimen sequenced in a study of human T cells and chemical hapten exposure. Treatment defined: therapeutic diphenylcyclopropenone sensitization with weekly scalp DPC. The study used a library that attached unique molecular identifiers to individual cDNA molecules. TCRdb fed the reads into MiXCR, producing one record per CDR3 protein. The profile covers fewer than 5,000 distinct CDR3 sequences, with almost 50% appearing a single time and approximately 3.5% taken by the ten largest. This sample comprised whole blood, obtained before DPC sensitization or 2, 6, or about 24 weeks after (not recorded which). These receptors all stem from an adult with alopecia areata. Some clones in this sample may be carry-over from other donors' samples. This table probably holds off-target reads from a library built for another chain.

The gene calls are TRBV7-9 and TRBJ2-7, with 7 bases lining up with TRBD1. Trimming at V came to 5 bases and at J to 2 bases, leaving 6 bases not matched to a gene. Germline-derived CDR1 and CDR2 are SEHNR and FQNEAQ (reference sequence). The CDR3 runs to 14 residues. Written as DNA, the CDR3 is TGTGCCAGCAGCCCACAGGGGAAGCCCTACGAGCAGTACTTC. As protein: CASSPQGKPYEQYF.

The rearrangement links TRBV4-3 to TRBJ2-1; 8 nucleotides match TRBD1. Germline CDR1 LGHNA, CDR2 YSLEER. This CDR3 spans 13 amino acids. Trimming took 5 bases from V and 7 from J; bases not matched to a gene: 4. The CDR3 here is CASSMDRVNEQFF. In nucleotides, the CDR3 is TGCGCCAGCAGCATGGACAGGGTAAATGAGCAGTTCTTC.

The chain recombines TRBV7-2 with TRBJ1-4, with D unclear. This CDR3 has 13 amino acids. Trimming left V 8 bases short and J 5 bases short, with 12 bases between. Germline CDR1 is SGHTA and CDR2 is FQGNSA. The chain's CDR3 is CASALVLNEKLFF. The CDR3 DNA reads TGTGCCAGCGCCTTGGTCTTAAATGAAAAACTGTTTTTT. The whole variable domain, remainder taken from reference TRBV7-2 and TRBJ1-4, is GAGVSQSPSNKVTEKGKDVELRCDPISGHTALYWYRQSLGQGLEFLIYFQGNSAPDKSGLPSDRFSAERTGGSVSTLTIQRTQQEDSAVYLCASALVLNEKLFFGSGTQLSVL.

This chain links TRBV6-2 or TRBV6-3 with TRBJ2-2, with D possibly TRBD2 on 5 matching bases. This CDR3 region has 16 residues. CDR1 and CDR2 from the germline V gene are MNHEY and SVGEGT. Trimming removed 6 bases from V and 4 bases from J, with 18 bases in between. Here the CDR3 reads CASSKLTPSGTGELFF. CDR3 DNA: TGTGCCAGCAGCAAGTTGACCCCCAGCGGCACCGGGGAGCTGTTTTTT.

The chain uses TRBV7-3 and TRBJ2-2; a weak D match, TRBD2 (5 bases). The CDR3 extends over 13 amino acids. The V end lost 10 bases, the J end lost 2 bases, and 11 bases lay between the germline ends. Per the germline V gene, CDR1 is SGHTA and CDR2 is FQGTGA. CDR3 in DNA: TGTGCCACCTCACGGGGAAACACCGGGGAGCTGTTTTTT. Translating it yields CATSRGNTGELFF.

The CDR3 here is CASSGVQGDTQYF. The CDR3 DNA is TGTGCCAGCAGTGGTGTGCAGGGAGATACGCAGTATTTT. The V call is TRBV6-1, the J call TRBJ2-3; perhaps TRBD1 as D (5 bases). Germline lookup yields CDR1 MNHNS and CDR2 SASEGT. CDR3 length: 13 amino acids. V dropped 4 bases and J dropped 5 bases, with 10 bases sitting between them.

The genes are TRBV29-1 and TRBJ2-1; D uncertain. There are 12 residues in the CDR3. Germline V gene data show CDR1 as SQVTM and CDR2 as ANQGSEA. With 5 bases removed from V and 6 bases from J, the gap between germline ends came to 11 bases. CDR3 amino acids: CSVFSWGNEQFF. CDR3 sequence (DNA): TGCAGCGTTTTCAGTTGGGGCAATGAGCAGTTCTTC.

This clonotype turned up a few times. V is TRBV30 and J is TRBJ2-6, with D possibly being TRBD1 (5 bases). V was cut by 8 bases and J by 2 bases, with 13 bases left in between. The germline CDR1 and CDR2 sequences are GTSNPN and SVGIG (reference sequence). The CDR3 sequence is 14 residues long. CDR3 loop: CAGQGFPGANVLTF. CDR3 coding DNA: TGTGCCGGCCAGGGCTTTCCTGGGGCCAACGTCCTGACTTTC.

The chain couples TRBV7-8 to TRBJ2-1, with 9 bases aligning to TRBD1. Per the germline V gene, CDR1 is SGHVS and CDR2 is FQNEAQ. The CDR3 runs 18 residues. Unmatched junction bases numbered 17, after V lost 4 bases and J lost 7 bases. CDR3 bases: TGTGCCAGCAGCTCTCATACAGGCACGGGACAGGGAGGGAATGAGCAGTTCTTC. Translation gives CASSSHTGTGQGGNEQFF.

This clonotype was seen more than once but under ten times. This chain uses TRBV29-1 with TRBJ2-7, with 7 bases matching TRBD2. The junction had 0 bases not matched to a gene; V was cut back by 3 bases and J by 4 bases. CDR3 length: 11 residues. Germline loops: CDR1 SQVTM, CDR2 ANQGSEA. CDR3 residues: CSVDSGYEQYF. The CDR3 nucleotides read TGCAGCGTTGATAGCGGGTACGAGCAGTACTTC.

The chain combines TRBV10-3 with TRBJ2-7, with 9 bases lining up with TRBD1. This CDR3 region has 18 residues. Losses at the gene ends were 0 bases for V and 2 bases for J; bases not matched to a gene: 11. Germline V gives CDR1 ENHRY, CDR2 SYGVKD. CDR3 residues: CAISESMGPGQGPYEQYF. As DNA, the CDR3 is TGTGCCATCAGTGAGTCGATGGGACCGGGACAGGGTCCCTACGAGCAGTACTTC.

The genes are TRBV2 and TRBJ1-1; D might be TRBD1 (6 bases). This CDR3 comprises 15 residues. Trimming left V 6 bases short and J 0 bases short, with 14 bases between. The V gene's germline CDR1 is SNHLY and CDR2 FYNNEI. Here the CDR3 reads CASSSGRGMNTEAFF. DNA of the CDR3: TGTGCCAGCAGCTCCGGGAGGGGGATGAACACTGAAGCTTTCTTT.

This clonotype was counted only a few times. This chain uses TRBV28 with TRBJ2-5; D gene uncertain. Germline V gene data show CDR1 as MDHEN and CDR2 as SYDVKM. The CDR3 is 11 residues long. With 7 bases removed from V and 5 bases from J, the gap between germline ends came to 8 bases. The CDR3 here is CASTAAETQYF. In DNA, the CDR3 is TGTGCCAGCACCGCGGCGGAGACCCAGTACTTC.

V and J are TRBV5-1 and TRBJ2-7; the match to TRBD2 covers 10 bases. The V segment lost 4 bases and the J segment 1 base; nucleotides outside the gene matches: 2. This CDR3 has 14 residues. Germline-derived CDR1 and CDR2 are SGHRS and YFSETQ. This CDR3 is CASSGTSASYEQYF. The CDR3 DNA reads TGCGCCAGCAGCGGGACTAGCGCTTCCTACGAGCAGTACTTC.

This clonotype was seen more than once but under ten times. The chain has TRBV29-1 and TRBJ2-5; D gene unclear. Looked up from germline, CDR1 is SQVTM and CDR2 is ANQGSEA. The CDR3 runs 13 residues. The V gene lost 4 bases and the J gene lost 1 base, with 10 bases spanning the gap. The CDR3 bases are TGCAGCGTTGGTCTGCAGACCCAAGAGACCCAGTACTTC. This encodes CSVGLQTQETQYF. Full variable domain (remainder filled in from reference TRBV29-1 and TRBJ2-5): SAVISQKPSRDICQRGTSLTIQCQVDSQVTMMFWYRQQPGQSLTLIATANQGSEATYESGFVIDKFPISRPNLTFSTLTVSNMSPEDSSIYLCSVGLQTQETQYFGPGTRLLVL.